Included here is one T cell receptor beta chain sequence, with context. This specimen comes from a study of cytomegalovirus exposure and HLA in healthy donors. The PCR was carried out with 60 Vbeta primers and 13 Jbeta primers. Method: immunoSEQ multiplex PCR; TCRdb's copy keeps in-frame clones and lacks some. Of approximately 140,000 clones detected, 70% to 85% appear once; the ten largest clones hold 1.5% to 2%. After removal of 0 bases from V and 6 bases from J, the junction contained 2 bases not matched to a gene. Per the germline V gene, CDR1 is SGHRS and CDR2 is YFSETQ. The CDR3 consists of 13 residues.

The sequencing input was PBMCs. The V call is TRBV5-1, the J call TRBJ1-2; TRBD1 matches 7 bases. This TCR was recovered from a boy younger than 18 in good health and CMV-seronegative. CDR3 sequence: CASSLGQGDGYTF. In nucleotides, the CDR3 is TGCGCCAGCAGCTTGGGGCAGGGGGATGGCTACACCTTC.